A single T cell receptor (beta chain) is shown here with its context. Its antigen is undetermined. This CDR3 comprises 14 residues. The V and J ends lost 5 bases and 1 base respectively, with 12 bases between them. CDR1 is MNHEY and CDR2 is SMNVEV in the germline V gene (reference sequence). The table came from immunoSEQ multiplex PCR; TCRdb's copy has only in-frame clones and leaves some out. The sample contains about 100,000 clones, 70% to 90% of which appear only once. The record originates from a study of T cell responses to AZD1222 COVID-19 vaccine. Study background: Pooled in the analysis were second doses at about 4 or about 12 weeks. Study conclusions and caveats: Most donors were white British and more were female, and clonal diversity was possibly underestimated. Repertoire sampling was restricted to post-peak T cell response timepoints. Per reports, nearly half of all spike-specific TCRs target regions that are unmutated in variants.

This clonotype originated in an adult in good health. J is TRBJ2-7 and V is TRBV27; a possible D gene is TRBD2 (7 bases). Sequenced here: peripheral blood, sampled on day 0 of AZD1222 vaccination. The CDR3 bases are TGTGCCAGCAGTCCCAGCGGGACATCCTACGAGCAGTACTTC. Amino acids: CASSPSGTSYEQYF.